This T cell receptor (beta chain) is from a study of cytomegalovirus exposure and HLA in healthy donors. Study-wide results and limits: Previously analyzed data showed that most TCR beta V segments were productive at a frequency of about 87% or about 30%. Researchers reported from a later analysis that most CMV-associated TCR beta chains appeared HLA-restricted.

About this clone itself: Its specificity is unknown.

In the PCR, 60 Vbeta and 13 Jbeta primers were used. TCRdb's copy holds only in-frame clones and misses some; the assay was immunoSEQ multiplex PCR. The sample has 150,000 to 200,000 clones, around 79% seen once. Source material: PBMCs. This clonotype originated in a woman between 35 and 50 years old in good health and CMV-seronegative.

CDR3 residues: CASSKTGSPYNEQFF. CDR3 DNA: TGTGCCAGTAGTAAGACAGGGAGTCCCTACAATGAGCAGTTCTTC. This chain joins TRBV19 and TRBJ2-1; TRBD1 matches 7 bases. Germline V gene data show CDR1 as LNHDA and CDR2 as SQIVND (reference sequence). The junction had 5 bases not matched to a gene; V was cut back by 4 bases and J by 2 bases. This CDR3 is built from 15 residues. The full variable domain, in which reference TRBV19 and TRBJ2-1 provide the parts outside the CDR3, is DGGITQSPKYLFRKEGQNVTLSCEQNLNHDAMYWYRQDPGQGLRLIYYSQIVNDFQKGDIAEGYSVSREKKESFPLTVTSAQKNPTAFYLCASSKTGSPYNEQFFGPGTRLTVL.